These 2 T cell receptor beta chains were all obtained from the same sample, sequenced in a study of T cell repertoires in cytomegalovirus infection. These receptors have no identified antigens. TCRdb ran MiXCR on the reads and lists one entry per CDR3 protein. The data hold roughly 200,000 distinct CDR3 sequences, with around 35% observed a single time. Material: CD8+ T cells from cultured PBMCs, obtained from culture after CMV antigen stimulation. The origin of the receptors is a human donor in good health (CMV status not recorded). Some clones in this sample may be carry-over from other donors' samples.

The V call is TRBV28, the J call TRBJ2-3; D not resolved. Trimming removed 4 bases at V and 5 bases at J, with 10 bases between. CDR1 and CDR2 (germline): MDHEN, SYDVKM. This CDR3 spans 13 amino acids. CDR3 DNA: TGTGCCAGCAGTTCAGGCGTAGTAGATACGCAGTATTTT. Translating gives CASSSGVVDTQYF.

The rearrangement links TRBV12-3 or TRBV12-4 to TRBJ1-2; D is possibly TRBD1 (5 bases). The germline V and J ends were trimmed by 0 bases and 10 bases, with 15 bases remaining between them. This CDR3 contains 14 residues. This chain's CDR3 is CASSLAGKGEDYTF. Written as DNA, the CDR3 is TGTGCCAGCAGTTTAGCGGGAAAAGGGGAGGACTACACCTTC.